A selection of T cell receptor beta chains follows, all from one sample in a study of CD8 T cells in Susac syndrome. TCRdb re-called the immunoSEQ multiplex PCR reads through MiXCR, storing one row per CDR3 protein. Of some 190,000 distinct CDR3 sequences in the sample, over 90% were seen once. The sequenced sample was CD4+ T cells from PBMCs. These receptors were taken from a human donor with Susac syndrome. Each CDR3 is given with its conserved first and last residue. Each record gives: CDR3 DNA, CDR3 protein, D gene, clone size, V gene, J gene. The D gene is left open where the match is weak. Rows give clone size only sometimes, using once, few, many, or a class for an expanded clone.

CDR3 DNA: TGCAGTGCTAGAGATCAGCGGACGGGGCGCTATGAGCAGTTCTTC; CDR3 protein: CSARDQRTGRYEQFF; D gene: NA; clone size: once; V gene: TRBV20-1; J gene: TRBJ2-1
CDR3 DNA: TGCAGTGCTAGCCTCGGGACAGGGCTCGAATGGGCTGAAGCTTTCTTT; CDR3 protein: CSASLGTGLEWAEAFF; D gene: TRBD1; clone size: NA; V gene: TRBV20-1; J gene: TRBJ1-1
CDR3 DNA: TGTGCCAGCAGCTTGGGACAGGGGCCGGGTGAGCAGTTCTTC; CDR3 protein: CASSLGQGPGEQFF; D gene: TRBD1; clone size: NA; V gene: TRBV7-9; J gene: TRBJ2-1
CDR3 DNA: TGTGCCAGCAGGGATCCGTCGGGGCGCCCGGACGGGGAGCTGTTTTTT; CDR3 protein: CASRDPSGRPDGELFF; D gene: NA; clone size: NA; V gene: TRBV7-3; J gene: TRBJ2-2
CDR3 DNA: TGTGCCGGAGGACAGGGGCCTGGTGAGACCCAGTACTTC; CDR3 protein: CAGGQGPGETQYF; D gene: TRBD1; clone size: once; V gene: TRBV2; J gene: TRBJ2-5
CDR3 DNA: TGTGCCAGCAGTTACACCCGACAGGGTGGCACTGAAGCTTTCTTT; CDR3 protein: CASSYTRQGGTEAFF; D gene: TRBD1; clone size: NA; V gene: TRBV6-6; J gene: TRBJ1-1
CDR3 DNA: TGTGCCAGCAGCTTAGAAGGGCTTCCAGACTACGAGCAGTACTTC; CDR3 protein: CASSLEGLPDYEQYF; D gene: NA; clone size: NA; V gene: TRBV7-2; J gene: TRBJ2-7
CDR3 DNA: TGCAGTGCTAGAGGAACAGGGGGCCGGGAGACCCAGTACTTC; CDR3 protein: CSARGTGGRETQYF; D gene: TRBD1; clone size: NA; V gene: TRBV20-1; J gene: TRBJ2-5
CDR3 DNA: TGTGCCAGCAGCCATCCCCGGGGGGTTAACACCGGGGAGCTGTTTTTT; CDR3 protein: CASSHPRGVNTGELFF; D gene: TRBD2; clone size: NA; V gene: TRBV4-2; J gene: TRBJ2-2
CDR3 DNA: TGCGCCAGCAGCCAAGATCTTGGAGGGACTGGGGCCAACGTCCTGACTTTC; CDR3 protein: CASSQDLGGTGANVLTF; D gene: NA; clone size: NA; V gene: TRBV4-3; J gene: TRBJ2-6
CDR3 DNA: TGTGCCAGCAGCACACTAGCGGGGGGGGCGACAGATACGCAGTATTTT; CDR3 protein: CASSTLAGGATDTQYF; D gene: TRBD2; clone size: NA; V gene: TRBV7-2; J gene: TRBJ2-3
CDR3 DNA: TGTGCCAGCAGGCAATCTTTAGGACAGATTCTCAATCAGCCCCAGCATTTT; CDR3 protein: CASRQSLGQILNQPQHF; D gene: NA; clone size: once; V gene: TRBV6-1; J gene: TRBJ1-5
CDR3 DNA: TGTGCCAGCGTACCAGGGAGTGAAGTGAACACTGAAGCTTTCTTT; CDR3 protein: CASVPGSEVNTEAFF; D gene: NA; clone size: NA; V gene: TRBV7-8; J gene: TRBJ1-1
CDR3 DNA: TGTGCCAGCAGTGAAGCCGGGACAGGGTTTTGGGCCGAGCAGTACTTC; CDR3 protein: CASSEAGTGFWAEQYF; D gene: TRBD1; clone size: NA; V gene: TRBV2; J gene: TRBJ2-7
CDR3 DNA: TGTGCCAGCAGCCGCCGGCAGGCGAATCAGCCCCAGCATTTT; CDR3 protein: CASSRRQANQPQHF; D gene: NA; clone size: NA; V gene: TRBV6-2/TRBV6-3; J gene: TRBJ1-5
CDR3 DNA: TGTGCCAGCAGTTTTGAGACAGTCTACGAGCAGTACTTC; CDR3 protein: CASSFETVYEQYF; D gene: NA; clone size: NA; V gene: TRBV12-3/TRBV12-4; J gene: TRBJ2-7
CDR3 DNA: TGCAGTGCTAGAGACGCGCAGGGGCCATCCCTGAACGAGCAGTACTTC; CDR3 protein: CSARDAQGPSLNEQYF; D gene: NA; clone size: NA; V gene: TRBV20-1; J gene: TRBJ2-7
CDR3 DNA: TGTGCCAGCAGCCGTCAGGGGGGACGGGGACCTGGGGCCCTCCACTTT; CDR3 protein: CASSRQGGRGPGALHF; D gene: TRBD1; clone size: NA; V gene: TRBV3-1; J gene: TRBJ1-6
CDR3 DNA: TGTGCCAGCTCACCGGGACGGCCGAACTCCTATGGCTACACCTTC; CDR3 protein: CASSPGRPNSYGYTF; D gene: NA; clone size: NA; V gene: TRBV18; J gene: TRBJ1-2
CDR3 DNA: TGTGCCAGCAGCCAAGATTTGGGCAGGGATGAGACCCAGTACTTC; CDR3 protein: CASSQDLGRDETQYF; D gene: NA; clone size: NA; V gene: TRBV3-1; J gene: TRBJ2-5
CDR3 DNA: TGTGCCAGCTCACCACAGGCAGGGTTCAGCACAGATACGCAGTATTTT; CDR3 protein: CASSPQAGFSTDTQYF; D gene: NA; clone size: NA; V gene: TRBV18; J gene: TRBJ2-3
CDR3 DNA: TGTGCCAGCAGCCAAGTTGGGATGGGGGGCACTGAAGCTTTCTTT; CDR3 protein: CASSQVGMGGTEAFF; D gene: NA; clone size: NA; V gene: TRBV4-2; J gene: TRBJ1-1
CDR3 DNA: TGTGCCAGCAGCCGGCAGGGTGGTCAGCCCCAGCATTTT; CDR3 protein: CASSRQGGQPQHF; D gene: NA; clone size: NA; V gene: TRBV7-9; J gene: TRBJ1-5